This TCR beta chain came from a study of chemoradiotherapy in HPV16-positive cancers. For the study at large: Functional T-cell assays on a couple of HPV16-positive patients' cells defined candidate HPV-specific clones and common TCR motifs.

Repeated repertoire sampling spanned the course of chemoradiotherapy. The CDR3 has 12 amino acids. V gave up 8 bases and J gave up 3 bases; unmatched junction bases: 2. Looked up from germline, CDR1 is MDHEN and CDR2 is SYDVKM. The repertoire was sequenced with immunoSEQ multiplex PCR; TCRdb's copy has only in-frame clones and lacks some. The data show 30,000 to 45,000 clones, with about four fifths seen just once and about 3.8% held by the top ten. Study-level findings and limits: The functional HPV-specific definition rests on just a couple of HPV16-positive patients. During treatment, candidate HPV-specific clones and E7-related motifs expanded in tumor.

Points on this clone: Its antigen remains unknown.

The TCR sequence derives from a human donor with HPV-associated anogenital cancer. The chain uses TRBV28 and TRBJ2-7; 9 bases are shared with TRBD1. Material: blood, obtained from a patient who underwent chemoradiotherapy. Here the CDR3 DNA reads TGTGCCAGCGAGACAGGGGGCTACGAGCAGTACTTC. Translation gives CASETGGYEQYF.